This entry is about one T cell receptor (beta chain). Germline CDR1 reads SNHLY; CDR2 reads FYNNEI. The CDR3 runs to 14 residues. Trimming took 6 bases from V and 7 from J; bases not matched to a gene: 8. Profiled with immunoSEQ multiplex PCR; TCRdb holds only in-frame clones, not every one. Of 100,000 to 120,000 clones in the sample, about four fifths were seen once. This specimen comes from a study of control samples from healthy donors and cancer patients. The V call is TRBV2, the J call TRBJ1-4; 7 nucleotides agree with TRBD1. Sequences were obtained from blood. The receptor was derived from a woman in her forties or fifties in good health. CDR3 nucleotides: TGTGCCAGCAGAAACAGGGGCCGGGGTGAAAAACTGTTTTTT. Translated, it gives CASRNRGRGEKLFF.